The T cell receptor beta chain described here comes from a study of T cell clones after liver transplantation (dated by TCRdb to about 2019). General notes on the study: Samples were obtained from ITN030ST, a randomized trial in which withdrawal of immunosuppression was attempted within 2 years of liver transplantation. Of the eight recipients, a few were HCV-positive, while the remaining recipients had been transplanted for non-autoimmune, non-viral indications. Until randomization at 12-24 months post-transplant, subjects were given standard immunosuppression, with no induction therapy. After a pre-transplant mixed lymphocyte reaction, TCRbeta sequencing was used to pinpoint donor-reactive T cell clones, which were subsequently tracked in post-transplant blood. The study cohort included 8 liver transplant recipients, of whom 3 were classified as tolerant and 5 as non-tolerant. Tolerance was defined as complete immunosuppression withdrawal for at least one year with no rise in liver enzymes beyond twice the upper limit of normal. Third party-reactive TCRbeta sequences were also identified from pre-transplant MLRs to serve as an antigen-independent comparator for donor-reactive sequences. Blood samples were collected pre-transplant, then pre-randomization ahead of withdrawal, and finally post-randomization once withdrawal had either been completed or failed. The paper's findings and limits, for the study overall: Donor-reactive sequences decreased more than third party-reactive sequences, which suggests partial antigen-specific deletion that was not related to withdrawal success. Because of small, heterogeneous patient numbers and non-standardized post-transplant time points, the conclusions were only preliminary. In most of the 8 subjects, circulating donor-reactive CD4 TCRbeta sequences decreased significantly after transplant, regardless of tolerance or HCV status. Because no allograft tissue specimens were available, donor-reactive T cells may have migrated into the graft instead of being deleted. After accounting for repertoire turnover, donor-reactive detection was significantly reduced in 7 of 8 subjects for CD4 and 8 of 8 for CD8. In two subjects, low numbers of available donor cells limited the measurable donor-reactive repertoire.

Thawed unstimulated PBMCs were stained for CD3, CD4 and CD8 and FACS-sorted into CD3+CD4+ and CD3+CD8+ populations. All 8 studied subjects were randomized to withdrawal of immunosuppression. The Qiagen DNeasy Blood and Tissue Kit was used for isolation of genomic DNA. About this clone: No antigen is known for it. Nothing much larger sits one base from this clone, and base qualities are not available.

High-throughput TCRbeta CDR3 sequencing of frozen genomic DNA was performed by immunoSEQ, with PCR amplification, mapping, bias correction and internal controls included. As for how the authors treated the data: Productive rearrangements were kept, and unique TCRbeta sequences were defined by CDR3 nucleotide sequence plus V and J gene. For classification of a sequence as donor-reactive, at least 5-fold expansion in CFSE-low cells relative to unstimulated pre-transplant cells and a frequency of at least 0.01% were required. Minimum frequency thresholds were set for each subject on the basis of the unstimulated sample with the lowest template count, so that a detection power of at least 90% was ensured. Jensen-Shannon divergence between the top 1000 TCRbeta sequences after and before transplant was used to measure repertoire turnover. Two-sided Fisher's exact tests were used to test for changes in how often donor-reactive sequences were detected. TCRdb's version of the immuneACCESS table is confined to in-frame rearrangements and falls short of the full clone set. An unresolved V gene accounts for under half of the shortfall where checked; the remainder is of unknown origin. Clone size and the V and J calls come from that table; the DNA yielded D and trimming. This sample is represented by some 80,000 clones; around four fifths of them were singletons. The ten largest account for about 0.45% of the sample.

The TCR originated in a human patient who received a liver transplant. In transplant recipients, some T cells may be of donor rather than host origin. This specimen consisted of CD4+ T cells from blood, obtained 45 to 46 months after liver transplant.

The base sequence is TGTGCCAGCTCACCGCAGGCGGGACGGGGAGATACGCAGTATTTT. Its product reads: CASSPQAGRGDTQYF. The sequence joins TRBV18 to TRBJ2-3; the D gene is perhaps TRBD2, from 6 matching bases. From cysteine to phenylalanine, the CDR3 is 15 amino acids long. Solely the CDR3 DNA is kept, with 45 bases framed from the first base. CDR1 and CDR2 were assigned from the germline V gene as KGHSH and LQKENI. V was cut back by 3 bases and J by 5 bases, leaving a gap of 15 bases between them.